The rows below give T cell receptor beta chains drawn from one sample of a study of shared clonotypes between healthy human individuals. TCRdb's copy holds only in-frame clones and misses some; the assay was immunoSEQ multiplex PCR. The table has 2 million to 2.5 million clones, approximately 94% seen once. Sequenced: naive CD4+ T cells sorted from blood. Receptor source: a man in his late teens or twenties in good health. The CDR3 runs from the conserved cysteine through the conserved F or W. A D gene is named only where the DNA matches it firmly. Some rows have no size entry. The others give once, few or many, or a class for an expanded clone.

-	-	TRBV10-3	TRBJ1-2	TGTGCCATCAGTGGGACAGCCGACTACACCTTC	CAISGTADYTF
-	TRBD2	TRBV5-4	TRBJ2-5	TGTGCCAGCAGCTTGGGCCTAGCGGGAGGTGAAGAGACCCAGTACTTC	CASSLGLAGGEETQYF
-	-	TRBV7-2	TRBJ2-7	TGTGCCAGCAGCTTAATGGGAGAATCGGACTACGAGCAGTACTTC	CASSLMGESDYEQYF
once	-	TRBV6-1	TRBJ2-1	TGTGCCAGCAGCCGAGGTATCTCAACCGATGAGCAGTTCTTC	CASSRGISTDEQFF
-	-	TRBV11-2	TRBJ1-6	TGTGCCAGCAGCTTAGTTGAGGATTCACCCCTCCACTTT	CASSLVEDSPLHF
once	-	TRBV7-2	TRBJ2-3	TGTGCCAGCAGCCCGCTTCGATACAGCACAGATACGCAGTATTTT	CASSPLRYSTDTQYF
-	-	TRBV11-2	TRBJ2-4	TGTGCCAGCAGCTTACAGGGGTACATTCAGTACTTC	CASSLQGYIQYF
-	-	TRBV29-1	TRBJ2-3	TGCAGCGTTGAAGATCCGAGGGGCACAGATACGCAGTATTTT	CSVEDPRGTDTQYF
-	-	TRBV2	TRBJ1-1	TGTGCCAGCAGTATCTTCGAAGCTTTCTTT	CASSIFEAFF
-	-	TRBV5-1	TRBJ2-2	TGCGCCAGCAGCTTGGCGGCGGGCACCGGGGAGCTGTTTTTT	CASSLAAGTGELFF
-	TRBD2	TRBV30	TRBJ2-2	TGTGCCTGGAGTTCGATTAGCGGGATGTCCGGGGAGCTGTTTTTT	CAWSSISGMSGELFF
-	-	TRBV30	TRBJ1-4	TGTGCCTGGAGTGGGCGGTTGGATGAAAAACTGTTTTTT	CAWSGRLDEKLFF
-	-	TRBV5-4	TRBJ2-3	TGTGCCAGCAGCTTGAGAGACCTTACGCAGTATTTT	CASSLRDLTQYF
-	TRBD1	TRBV2	TRBJ2-7	TGTGCCAGCAGCGAGACAGGGGAACTGTACTTC	CASSETGELYF
-	-	TRBV30	TRBJ2-3	TGTGCCTGGGGGTGGTTTGGGGATACCACGCAGTATTTT	CAWGWFGDTTQYF
-	-	TRBV13	TRBJ2-2	TGTGCCAGCAGCTTCGGGGCGCACACCGGGGAGCTGTTTTTT	CASSFGAHTGELFF
-	TRBD1	TRBV7-9	TRBJ1-5	TGTGCCAGCAGCTTCTTTACAGGGGTGGGCAATCAGCCCCAGCATTTT	CASSFFTGVGNQPQHF
-	TRBD1	TRBV5-1	TRBJ2-3	TGCGCCAGCAGCTCCTCAGGGGGCCTACCAACAGATACGCAGTATTTT	CASSSSGGLPTDTQYF
-	TRBD2	TRBV4-1	TRBJ2-1	TGCGCCAGCAGCCAAGATATCGGACTAGCGGGGGGCGGCCGTTCCCACAATGAGCAGTTCTTC	CASSQDIGLAGGGRSHNEQFF
few	-	TRBV5-1	TRBJ2-7	TGCGCCAGCAGCTTGGAAGCCAGTCCCTACGAGCAGTACTTC	CASSLEASPYEQYF
-	-	TRBV19	TRBJ1-5	TGTGCCAGTACCATTCCCGGTTTGGGCAATCAGCCCCAGCATTTT	CASTIPGLGNQPQHF
-	-	TRBV12-5	TRBJ2-7	TGTGCTAGTGTCACGTGGGGGTCTGGCGGGGTCCTACTACTACTCGAGCAGTACTTC	CASVTWGSGGVLLLLEQYF
-	TRBD1	TRBV7-9	TRBJ1-2	TGTGCCAGCAGCTTACAAGGGGGCAACTATGGCTACACCTTC	CASSLQGGNYGYTF
-	-	TRBV7-3	TRBJ2-2	TGTGCCAGCAGCCCACAGGCACTCACCGGGGAGCTGTTTTTT	CASSPQALTGELFF
-	-	TRBV2	TRBJ1-6	TGTGCCAGCAGTGCAACCGGGGGAAATTCACCCCTCCACTTT	CASSATGGNSPLHF
-	-	TRBV7-2	TRBJ2-3	TGTGCCAGCAGCTTAGGGTTGGCTAGCGCCACCGGAGATACGCAGTATTTT	CASSLGLASATGDTQYF
few	-	TRBV6-1	TRBJ1-1	TGTGCCAGCATTAAGAATGGGGCAGGGACTGAAGCTTTCTTT	CASIKNGAGTEAFF
-	TRBD2	TRBV5-5	TRBJ2-3	TGTGCCAGCAGCCCGGGAGGGGCGGAAGATACGCAGTATTTT	CASSPGGAEDTQYF
-	TRBD1	TRBV9	TRBJ2-2	TGTGCCAGCAGCCCGGAGGACAGGGACACCGGGGAGCTGTTTTTT	CASSPEDRDTGELFF
-	-	TRBV4-2	TRBJ1-2	TGTGCCAGCAGCCAAGATGCAGGGGAAGGTGGCTACACCTTC	CASSQDAGEGGYTF
-	-	TRBV18	TRBJ1-5	TGTGCCAGCTCCGCCTCGGGCCAGGGCTATCAGCCCCAGCATTTT	CASSASGQGYQPQHF
-	TRBD2	TRBV18	TRBJ2-2	TGTGCCAGCTCACCGAGGCTAGCGGGAGCCGGGGAGCTGTTTTTT	CASSPRLAGAGELFF